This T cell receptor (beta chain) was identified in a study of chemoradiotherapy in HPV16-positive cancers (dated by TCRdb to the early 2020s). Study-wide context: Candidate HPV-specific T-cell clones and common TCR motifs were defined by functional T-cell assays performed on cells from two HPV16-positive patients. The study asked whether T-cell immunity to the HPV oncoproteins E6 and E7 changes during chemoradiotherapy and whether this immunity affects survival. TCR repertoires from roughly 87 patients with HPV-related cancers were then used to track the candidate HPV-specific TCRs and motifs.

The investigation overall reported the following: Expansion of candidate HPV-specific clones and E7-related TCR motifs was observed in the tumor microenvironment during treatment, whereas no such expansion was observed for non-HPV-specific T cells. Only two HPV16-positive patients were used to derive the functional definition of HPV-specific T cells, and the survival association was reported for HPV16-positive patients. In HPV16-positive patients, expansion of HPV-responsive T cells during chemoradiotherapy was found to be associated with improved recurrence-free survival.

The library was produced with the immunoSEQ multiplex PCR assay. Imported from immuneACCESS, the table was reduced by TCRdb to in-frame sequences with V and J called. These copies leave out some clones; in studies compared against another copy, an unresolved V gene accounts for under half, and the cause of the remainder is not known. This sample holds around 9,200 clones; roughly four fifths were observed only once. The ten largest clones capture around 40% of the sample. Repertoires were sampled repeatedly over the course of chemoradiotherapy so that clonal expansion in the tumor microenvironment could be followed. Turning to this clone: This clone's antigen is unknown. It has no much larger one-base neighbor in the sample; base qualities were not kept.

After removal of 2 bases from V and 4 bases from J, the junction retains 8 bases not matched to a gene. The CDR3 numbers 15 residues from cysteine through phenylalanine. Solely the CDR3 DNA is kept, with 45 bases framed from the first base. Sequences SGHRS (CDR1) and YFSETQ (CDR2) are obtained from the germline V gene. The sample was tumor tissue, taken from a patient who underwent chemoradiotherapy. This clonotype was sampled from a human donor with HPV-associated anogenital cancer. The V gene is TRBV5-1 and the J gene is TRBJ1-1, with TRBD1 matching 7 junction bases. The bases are TGCGCCAGCAGCTTCTCAGGGGGGGCTGGCACTGAAGCTTTCTTT. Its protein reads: CASSFSGGAGTEAFF. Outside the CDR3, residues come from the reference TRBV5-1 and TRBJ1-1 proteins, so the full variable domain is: KAGVTQTPRYLIKTRGQQVTLSCSPISGHRSVSWYQQTPGQGLQFLFEYFSETQRNKGNFPGRFSGRQFSNSRSEMNVSTLELGDSALYLCASSFSGGAGTEAFFGQGTRLTVV.